The sequence of this T cell receptor beta chain was determined in a study of CD8 T cells in ankylosing spondylitis. Study-wide findings and caveats: A motif in TCR beta, a set of eight highly homologous variants, appeared characteristic of ankylosing spondylitis blood. Disease-associated clonotypes exhibited CD8+ identity and were relatively infrequent in peripheral blood. Reportedly, significant enrichment of disease-linked clones occurred in matched ankylosing spondylitis synovial fluid.

In TCRdb, the 5' RACE reads were re-called with MiXCR into one record per CDR3 protein. Of some 140,000 distinct CDR3 sequences in the sample, about a sixth were seen once. This clonotype was seen a few times. The antigen is unknown. The junction and the germline gene differ at one end; a read error may be behind it. This CDR3 is 17 amino acids long. CDR1 and CDR2 (germline): LGHNA, YSLEER. This TCR was recovered from a male donor with ankylosing spondylitis. V and J are TRBV4-3 and TRBJ2-1, with 9 nucleotides matching TRBD2. The specimen sequenced was blood, either unsorted or a sorted T cell fraction (not recorded which). CDR3 DNA sequence: TGCGCCAGCAGCCAAGGGGTAGCGGGAGTCTCCCACAATGAGCAGTTCTTC. It yields the protein CASSQGVAGVSHNEQFF.